This TCR beta chain stems from a study of memory CD4+ T cells and cytomegalovirus serostatus. The overall study: Healthy Belgian adult donors included several CMV-positive and more than 20 CMV-negative people. Study-wide findings and caveats: CD4+ memory repertoires contained about 40% of the roughly 150 reported CMV TCRbeta sequences.

Germline V gene lookup returns CDR1 SGHRS and CDR2 YFSETQ. V was clipped by 0 bases and J by 4 bases, with 14 bases between them. This CDR3 is 15 amino acids long. As for this clone: The antigen remains undetermined.

The sort gate was single viable CD3+CD4+CD8-CD45RO+ cells for memory CD4+ T cells. Here immunoSEQ multiplex PCR was the method, and the copy in TCRdb shows in-frame clones only, minus some. The profile shows 56,000 or so clones, roughly 75% of them singletons. The origin of this receptor is an adult in good health and CMV-seronegative. Some clones in this sample may be carry-over from other donors' samples. The chain joins TRBV5-1 to TRBJ2-7, with no clear D. The sample consisted of memory CD4+ T cells from blood. CDR3 nucleotides: TGCGCCAGCAGCTTGGGCCCAGGTAATCAATACGAGCAGTACTTC. The encoded protein is CASSLGPGNQYEQYF.